This T cell receptor beta chain came from a study of blood T cell repertoires in COVID-19. Patients at the Seattle site were enrolled during active infection and followed longitudinally. Measured with immunoSEQ multiplex PCR; TCRdb has only the in-frame clones, and not every one. In the table there are more than 300,000 clones, 90% of which are singletons. The origin of this receptor is a woman aged 40 to 49 with COVID-19, enrolled during active disease. The sequenced material came from peripheral blood.

CDR3 DNA: TGTGCCAGCAGCTTGGAGGTTAGCCGATCCTACGAGCAGTACTTC. Its translation: CASSLEVSRSYEQYF. The J gene is TRBJ2-7, the V gene TRBV5-4, with no clear D. CDR1 and CDR2 from the germline V gene are SGHNT and YYREEE (reference sequence). The CDR3 contains 15 residues. The germline V and J ends were trimmed by 0 bases and 1 base, with 11 bases remaining between them.